This is a list of T cell receptor beta chains from one sample in a study of Ad26.COV2.S vaccination and SARS-CoV-2 variants. Produced via immunoSEQ multiplex PCR; TCRdb's table is partial and in-frame only. The sample has 500,000 or so clones, 89% seen once; the top ten hold just over 2.5%. The sample was peripheral blood, taken in a trial of Ad26.COV2.S vaccine versus placebo. Receptor source: a person between 18 and 65 years old who received the Ad26.COV2.S COVID-19 vaccine or a placebo. CDR3s include the opening cysteine and the closing phenylalanine or tryptophan. The D gene is left open where the match is weak. Clone sizes are given selectively: once, few, many, or a class where the clone is expanded.

J gene	V gene	clone size	D gene	CDR3 length	CDR3 protein	CDR3 DNA
TRBJ1-1	TRBV7-2	NA	NA	14	CASSLVMVNTEAFF	TGTGCCAGCAGCTTAGTAATGGTTAACACTGAAGCTTTCTTT
TRBJ2-1	TRBV7-3	NA	TRBD2	17	CASSLIAGLAGSNEQFF	TGTGCCAGCAGCTTAATAGCGGGACTAGCGGGGTCCAATGAGCAGTTCTTC
TRBJ1-1	TRBV30	NA	NA	14	CAWSIKGGRAEAFF	TGTGCCTGGAGTATTAAGGGGGGGAGGGCTGAAGCTTTCTTT
TRBJ2-1	TRBV7-3	NA	NA	14	CASSPYGGDNEQFF	TGTGCCAGCAGCCCATACGGAGGGGACAATGAGCAGTTCTTC
TRBJ1-5	TRBV6-1	NA	NA	15	CASSEALGQNQPQHF	TGTGCCAGCAGTGAAGCCCTGGGGCAGAATCAGCCCCAGCATTTT
TRBJ1-2	TRBV5-4	NA	TRBD1	15	CASRTLQGGDYGYTF	TGTGCCAGCCGAACCCTACAGGGGGGAGACTATGGCTACACCTTC
TRBJ1-4	TRBV5-1	NA	NA	14	CASRRDGGNEKLFF	TGCGCCAGCCGAAGGGACGGGGGGAATGAAAAACTGTTTTTT
TRBJ1-2	TRBV4-2	few	NA	12	CASSQDEPGYTF	TGTGCCAGCAGCCAAGACGAGCCCGGCTACACCTTC
TRBJ2-5	TRBV19	NA	TRBD2	15	CASSIDREVGETQYF	TGTGCCAGTAGTATAGATCGGGAGGTGGGGGAGACCCAGTACTTC
TRBJ2-5	TRBV9	NA	TRBD2	15	CASSGLAGGQETQYF	TGTGCCAGCAGCGGACTAGCGGGGGGCCAAGAGACCCAGTACTTC
TRBJ1-2	TRBV30	NA	NA	14	CAWTPKTRESHYTF	TGTGCCTGGACCCCCAAGACCAGGGAAAGTCACTACACCTTC
TRBJ2-1	TRBV5-1	NA	TRBD2	13	CASSRTSDNEQFF	TGCGCCAGCAGCCGGACTAGCGACAATGAGCAGTTCTTC
TRBJ1-1	TRBV7-2	NA	TRBD1	13	CASSLRGRVEAFF	TGTGCCAGCAGCTTAAGGGGGCGAGTTGAAGCTTTCTTT
TRBJ1-6	TRBV28	NA	NA	15	CASSPAATVNSPLHF	TGTGCCAGCAGTCCGGCTGCGACAGTTAATTCACCCCTCCACTTT
TRBJ2-3	TRBV25-1	NA	NA	15	CASSDGNRGVYTQYF	TGTGCCAGCAGTGATGGGAACCGCGGGGTGTATACGCAGTATTTT
TRBJ1-5	TRBV19	NA	TRBD1	18	CASSIWLQGSGGNQPQHF	TGTGCCAGTAGTATTTGGTTACAGGGGTCGGGGGGCAATCAGCCCCAGCATTTT
TRBJ2-1	TRBV13	NA	TRBD1	14	CASSRDRTYNEQFF	TGTGCCAGCAGTAGGGACAGAACCTACAATGAGCAGTTCTTC
TRBJ2-1	TRBV7-6	NA	TRBD2	15	CASSHGLAGNNEQFF	TGTGCCAGCAGTCACGGACTAGCGGGGAACAATGAGCAGTTCTTC
TRBJ1-1	TRBV5-4	NA	NA	12	CASSPLGGVAFF	TGTGCCAGCAGCCCACTGGGGGGGGTAGCTTTCTTT
TRBJ2-1	TRBV5-8	NA	TRBD2	15	CASSLRGLQYNEQFF	TGTGCCAGCAGCTTGAGGGGACTACAGTACAATGAGCAGTTCTTC
TRBJ1-1	TRBV6-4	NA	TRBD1	14	CASSADRGGTEAFF	TGTGCCAGCAGTGCGGACAGGGGAGGCACTGAAGCTTTCTTT
TRBJ1-1	TRBV11-2	NA	NA	11	CASSQRGEAFF	TGTGCCAGCAGCCAGAGGGGTGAAGCTTTCTTT
TRBJ2-3	TRBV27	NA	NA	13	CASSLGLSTTQYF	TGTGCCAGCAGTTTGGGTCTTTCGACTACGCAGTATTTT
TRBJ2-3	TRBV24-1	NA	NA	16	CATSDRDRKSTDTQYF	TGTGCCACCAGTGACCGGGACCGCAAAAGCACAGATACGCAGTATTTT
TRBJ1-1	TRBV13	NA	NA	15	CASSTPSTGRREAFF	TGTGCCAGCAGCACACCATCAACAGGCCGCAGGGAGGCTTTCTTT
TRBJ2-4	TRBV20-1	NA	NA	11	CSASPGDIQYF	TGCAGTGCTAGCCCGGGGGACATTCAGTACTTC